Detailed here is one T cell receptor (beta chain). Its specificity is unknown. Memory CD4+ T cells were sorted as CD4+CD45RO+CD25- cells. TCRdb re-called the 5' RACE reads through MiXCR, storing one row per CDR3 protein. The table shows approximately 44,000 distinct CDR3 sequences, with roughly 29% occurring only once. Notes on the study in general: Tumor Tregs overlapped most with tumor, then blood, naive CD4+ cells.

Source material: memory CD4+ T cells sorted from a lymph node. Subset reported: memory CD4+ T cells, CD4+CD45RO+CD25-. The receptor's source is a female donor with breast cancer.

The DNA for the CDR3 is TGTGCCAGCAGTGAATTCATTCTGGACAGGGAGAGCCACGAGCAGTACTTC. It codes for CASSEFILDRESHEQYF. The chain recombines TRBV6-1 with TRBJ2-7; 8 bases match TRBD1. In germline, CDR1 is MNHNS, CDR2 SASEGT. Trimming cost V 2 bases and J 5 bases; bases outside gene matches: 14. This CDR3 region has 17 residues.